What follows describes a single TCR beta chain. Its antigen is unknown. This sample stems from a study of T cell repertoires in ileal Crohn's disease. Study-wide context: Approximately 32% were active smokers at surgery; median disease duration was approximately 8.5 years.

The CDR3 consists of 14 residues. Losses at the gene ends were 2 bases for V and 6 bases for J; bases not matched to a gene: 4. CDR1 is KGHSH, CDR2 LQKENI, per germline. Adults with ileal or ileocolonic Crohn's disease and an indication for resection were eligible. The protocol was immunoSEQ multiplex PCR, while the TCRdb copy is restricted to in-frame clones and leaves out a portion. The profile shows tens of thousands of clones, about 81% of them singletons. Findings and caveats of the study: Clonal expansions were more frequent in active smokers than non-smokers at surgery. Mucosal expansions were suggested to be mainly CD8 T cells.

The clonotype was recovered from an adult with Crohn's disease. This chain links TRBV18 with TRBJ1-2, with 9 positions matching TRBD1. The specimen was ileal tissue. The CDR3 protein is CASSPSQGADGYTF. CDR3 nucleotide sequence: TGTGCCAGCTCACCATCACAGGGGGCGGATGGCTACACCTTC. Drawing the rest from reference TRBV18 and TRBJ1-2, the complete variable domain is NAGVMQNPRHLVRRRGQEARLRCSPMKGHSHVYWYRQLPEEGLKFMVYLQKENIIDESGMPKERFSAEFPKEGPSILRIQQVVRGDSAAYFCASSPSQGADGYTFGSGTRLTVV.